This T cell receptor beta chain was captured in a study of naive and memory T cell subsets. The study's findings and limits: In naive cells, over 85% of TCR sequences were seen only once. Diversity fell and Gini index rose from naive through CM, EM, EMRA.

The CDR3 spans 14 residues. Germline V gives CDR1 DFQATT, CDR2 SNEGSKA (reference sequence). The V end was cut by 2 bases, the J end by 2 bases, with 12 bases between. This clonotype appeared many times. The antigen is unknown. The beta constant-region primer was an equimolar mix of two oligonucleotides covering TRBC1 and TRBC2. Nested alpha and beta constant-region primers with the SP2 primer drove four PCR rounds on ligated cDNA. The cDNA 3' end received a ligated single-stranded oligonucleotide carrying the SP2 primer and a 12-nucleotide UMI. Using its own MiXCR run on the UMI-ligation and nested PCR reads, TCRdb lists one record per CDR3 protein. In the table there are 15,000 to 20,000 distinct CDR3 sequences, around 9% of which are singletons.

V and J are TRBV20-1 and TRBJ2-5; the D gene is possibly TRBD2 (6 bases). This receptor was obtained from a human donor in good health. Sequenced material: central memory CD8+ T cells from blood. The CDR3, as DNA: TGCAGTGCTAGATACGGGGGAGAACAAGAGACCCAGTACTTC. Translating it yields CSARYGGEQETQYF.